This T cell receptor beta chain was obtained from a study of blood T cells in healthy people across ages. Per sample, a minimum of 6 million PBMCs were isolated. Primed by a sample-barcoded 5' primer and a J-beta primer mix, a second PCR proceeded for about 7 to 12 cycles. A minimum of 2.5 million CDR3-containing paired-end reads was obtained for each sample. TCRdb redid the calling of the 5' RACE reads with MiXCR, one entry per CDR3 protein. The table records roughly 800,000 distinct CDR3 sequences, about 36% of them present only once. Of note for this clonotype: The antigen remains undetermined.

The CDR3 is made up of 15 amino acids. Looked up from germline, CDR1 is DFQATT and CDR2 is SNEGSKA (reference sequence). Study-wide points: Changes in expanded clonotypes were possibly confounded, as the CMV status of donors was unknown. Diversity was estimated from one million T cells, and these estimates were considered underestimates.

The specimen sequenced was blood. This receptor was obtained from a man younger than 30 in good health. This chain uses TRBV20-1 with TRBJ1-6; unclear D gene. The CDR3 region is CTSGPLGSYNSPLHF. The DNA for the CDR3 is TGCACCAGCGGTCCCCTGGGCTCCTATAATTCACCCCTCCACTTT.